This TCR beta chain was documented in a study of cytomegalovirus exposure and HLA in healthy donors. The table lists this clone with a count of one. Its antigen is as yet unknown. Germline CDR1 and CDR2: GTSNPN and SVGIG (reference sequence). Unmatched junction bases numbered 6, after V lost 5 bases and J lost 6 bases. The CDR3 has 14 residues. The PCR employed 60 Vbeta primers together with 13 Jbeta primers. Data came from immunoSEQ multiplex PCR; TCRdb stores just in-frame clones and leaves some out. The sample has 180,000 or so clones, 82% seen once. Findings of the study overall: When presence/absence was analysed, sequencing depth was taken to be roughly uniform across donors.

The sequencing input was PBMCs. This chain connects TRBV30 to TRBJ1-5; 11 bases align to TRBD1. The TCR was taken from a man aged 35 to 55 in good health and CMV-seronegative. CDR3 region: CAWADRGQGQPQHF. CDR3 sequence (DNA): TGTGCCTGGGCGGACAGGGGGCAAGGTCAGCCCCAGCATTTT.